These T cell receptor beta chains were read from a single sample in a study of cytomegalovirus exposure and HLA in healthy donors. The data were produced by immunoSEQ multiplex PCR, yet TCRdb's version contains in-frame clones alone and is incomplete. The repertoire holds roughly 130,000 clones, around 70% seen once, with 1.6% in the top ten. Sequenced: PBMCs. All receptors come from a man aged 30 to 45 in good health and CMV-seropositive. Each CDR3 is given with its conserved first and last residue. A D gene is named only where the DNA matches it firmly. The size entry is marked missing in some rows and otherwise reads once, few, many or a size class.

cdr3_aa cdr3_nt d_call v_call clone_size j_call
CASRDGTGFQPQHF TGTGCCAGCAGGGACGGGACAGGGTTTCAGCCCCAGCATTTT TRBD1 TRBV28 . TRBJ1-5
CASSQESSGRGETQYF TGCGCCAGCAGCCAGGAGAGTAGCGGGAGGGGGGAGACCCAGTACTTC TRBD2 TRBV4-3 . TRBJ2-5
CASSESTGGIVDTEAFF TGTGCCAGCAGTGAAAGCACAGGGGGTATCGTGGACACTGAAGCTTTCTTT TRBD1 TRBV25-1 . TRBJ1-1
CSAGDMGGNTIYF TGCAGCGCTGGGGACATGGGAGGAAACACCATATATTTT . TRBV29-1 few TRBJ1-3
CASSPWTSIWTQYF TGTGCCAGCAGCCCGTGGACATCTATCTGGACCCAGTACTTC . TRBV5-8 . TRBJ2-5
CASSLGGVNYGYTF TGCGCCAGCAGCTTGGGGGGGGTAAACTATGGCTACACCTTC . TRBV5-1 few TRBJ1-2
CSVTQGYTEAFF TGCAGCGTAACTCAGGGGTATACTGAAGCTTTCTTT . TRBV29-1 . TRBJ1-1
CASSLSGRPSYEQYF TGTGCCAGCAGTCTTAGCGGGAGGCCGTCCTACGAGCAGTACTTC TRBD2 TRBV2 . TRBJ2-7
CASSLSGHRVLVEPQHF TGTGCCAGCAGTTTATCAGGACACAGGGTTCTTGTGGAGCCCCAGCATTTT . TRBV27 . TRBJ1-5
CASTQGPAGNTIYF TGTGCCAGCACGCAGGGTCCGGCGGGAAACACCATATATTTT . TRBV6-1 once TRBJ1-3
CASSLGGALGNEKLFF TGCGCCAGCAGCTTGGGCGGGGCCTTGGGTAATGAAAAACTGTTTTTT . TRBV5-1 . TRBJ1-4
CASSQTPTRRFTGELFF TGCGCCAGCAGCCAAACCCCGACTAGAAGATTCACCGGGGAGCTGTTTTTT . TRBV4-3 once TRBJ2-2
CASSPQAQTNEKLFF TGCGCCAGCAGCCCGCAGGCACAGACAAATGAAAAACTGTTTTTT . TRBV5-1 . TRBJ1-4
CASSLRSGRTDTQYF TGTGCCAGCAGCTTACGTAGCGGGAGGACAGATACGCAGTATTTT TRBD2 TRBV7-3 . TRBJ2-3
CASSHRPENNQPQHF TGTGCCAGCAGCCATAGACCGGAGAACAATCAGCCCCAGCATTTT . TRBV7-9 . TRBJ1-5
CATSRDLLAGGPSSYNEQFF TGTGCCACCAGCAGAGATCTACTAGCGGGAGGGCCGAGCTCCTACAATGAGCAGTTCTTC TRBD2 TRBV15 . TRBJ2-1
CASSIREQGSNQPQHF TGTGCCAGCAGTATACGGGAACAGGGTAGCAATCAGCCCCAGCATTTT . TRBV28 . TRBJ1-5
CASSFHPVWREGWGETQYF TGTGCCAGCAGCTTCCATCCGGTTTGGCGGGAGGGCTGGGGAGAGACCCAGTACTTC TRBD2 TRBV7-2 . TRBJ2-5
CASSWGGAYNEQFF TGTGCCAGCAGCTGGGGAGGCGCCTACAATGAGCAGTTCTTC . TRBV11-1 . TRBJ2-1
CATSRVGRVYEQYF TGTGCCACCAGCAGAGTTGGCAGGGTCTACGAGCAGTACTTC . TRBV15 . TRBJ2-7
CASSLWDRDDGYTF TGTGCCAGCAGTTTATGGGACAGGGATGATGGCTACACCTTC TRBD1 TRBV28 . TRBJ1-2
CASSSLLAKFF TGTGCCAGCAGTTCTCTCCTAGCGAAGTTCTTC . TRBV28 . TRBJ2-1
CASSEEPRSYEQYF TGTGCCAGCAGTGAAGAGCCGCGTTCTTACGAGCAGTACTTC . TRBV6-5 . TRBJ2-7
CASSLTGETQYF TGTGCCAGCAGCCTGACAGGGGAGACCCAGTACTTC TRBD1 TRBV5-6 few TRBJ2-5
CASSLGLASTDTQYF TGTGCCAGCAGCTTAGGGCTAGCGAGCACAGATACGCAGTATTTT . TRBV7-9 . TRBJ2-3
CASSQGTGGSYEQYF TGTGCCAGCAGCCAAGGGACAGGGGGTTCCTACGAGCAGTACTTC TRBD1 TRBV4-2 few TRBJ2-7
CASSRTGGGVTEAFF TGTGCCAGCAGCCGGACAGGGGGGGGTGTAACTGAAGCTTTCTTT TRBD1 TRBV7-9 . TRBJ1-1
CASSLRQGTWRTEAFF TGTGCCAGCTCACTTCGACAGGGGACGTGGCGGACTGAAGCTTTCTTT TRBD1 TRBV18 . TRBJ1-1
CASMPTFGGVVQQYF TGTGCCAGTATGCCCACATTCGGGGGAGTGGTCCAGCAGTACTTC . TRBV19 . TRBJ2-7
CASSGRLPSSYNEQFF TGTGCCAGTAGCGGCCGGCTACCTAGCTCCTACAATGAGCAGTTCTTC . TRBV19 . TRBJ2-1
CASSLLQGANEKLFF TGCGCCAGCAGCTTGCTACAGGGGGCGAATGAAAAACTGTTTTTT TRBD1 TRBV5-1 . TRBJ1-4
CASSEHFGGETYGYTF TGTGCCAGCAGTGAACACTTCGGGGGGGAAACCTATGGCTACACCTTC . TRBV6-1 . TRBJ1-2
CARRATLIPTGNQPQHF TGTGCCAGGAGGGCTACCCTTATTCCGACGGGCAATCAGCCCCAGCATTTT . TRBV7-9 . TRBJ1-5
CASSWGTSGRARETQYF TGCGCCAGCAGCTGGGGCACTAGCGGGAGGGCCAGGGAGACCCAGTACTTC TRBD2 TRBV5-1 . TRBJ2-5